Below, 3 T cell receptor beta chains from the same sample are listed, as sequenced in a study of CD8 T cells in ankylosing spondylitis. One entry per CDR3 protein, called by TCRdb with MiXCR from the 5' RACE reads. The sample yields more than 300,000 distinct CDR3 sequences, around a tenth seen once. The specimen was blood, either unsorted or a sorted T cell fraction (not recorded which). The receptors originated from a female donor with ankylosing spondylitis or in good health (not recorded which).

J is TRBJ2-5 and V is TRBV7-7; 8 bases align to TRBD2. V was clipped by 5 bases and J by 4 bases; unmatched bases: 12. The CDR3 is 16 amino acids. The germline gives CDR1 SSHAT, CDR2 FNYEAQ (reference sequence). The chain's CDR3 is CASSPMRSGGSETQYF. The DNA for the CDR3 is TGTGCCAGCAGCCCCATGAGGAGCGGGGGCTCAGAGACCCAGTACTTC.

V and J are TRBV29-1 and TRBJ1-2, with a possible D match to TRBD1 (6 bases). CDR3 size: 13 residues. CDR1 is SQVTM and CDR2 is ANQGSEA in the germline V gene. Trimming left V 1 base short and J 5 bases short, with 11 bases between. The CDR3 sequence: CSVEAWRGYGYTF. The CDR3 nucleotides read TGCAGCGTTGAAGCCTGGAGGGGGTATGGCTACACCTTC. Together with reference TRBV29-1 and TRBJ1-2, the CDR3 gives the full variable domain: SAVISQKPSRDICQRGTSLTIQCQVDSQVTMMFWYRQQPGQSLTLIATANQGSEATYESGFVIDKFPISRPNLTFSTLTVSNMSPEDSSIYLCSVEAWRGYGYTFGSGTRLTVV.

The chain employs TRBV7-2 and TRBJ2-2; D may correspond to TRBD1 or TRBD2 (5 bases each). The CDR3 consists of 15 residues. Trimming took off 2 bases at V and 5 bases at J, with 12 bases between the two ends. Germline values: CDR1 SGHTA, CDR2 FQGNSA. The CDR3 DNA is TGTGCCAGCAGCTTATGGGGGTCCCGGACCGGGGAGCTGTTTTTT. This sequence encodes CASSLWGSRTGELFF.